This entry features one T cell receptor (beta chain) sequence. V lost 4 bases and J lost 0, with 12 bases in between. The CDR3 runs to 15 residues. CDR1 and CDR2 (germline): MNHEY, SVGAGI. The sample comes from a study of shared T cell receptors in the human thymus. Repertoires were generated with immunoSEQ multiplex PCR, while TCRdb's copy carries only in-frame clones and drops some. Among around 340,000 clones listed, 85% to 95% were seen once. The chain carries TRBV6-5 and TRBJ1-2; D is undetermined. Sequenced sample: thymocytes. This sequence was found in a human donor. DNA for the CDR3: TGTGCCAGCAGTTCCCCGAATCCAGCTAACTATGGCTACACCTTC. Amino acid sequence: CASSSPNPANYGYTF.